These T cell receptor beta chains were read from a single sample in a study of T cell repertoires in cytomegalovirus infection. Each CDR3 protein is one row after TCRdb ran MiXCR on the reads. The sample consists of roughly 500,000 distinct CDR3 sequences, roughly a third of them appearing once. These TCRs' antigens remain unknown. The sample was cultured PBMCs, taken from culture after CMV antigen stimulation. These receptors were collected from a human donor in good health (CMV status not recorded). Some clones in this sample may be carry-over from other donors' samples. Each CDR3 is given without its conserved first and last residue. Fields, in order: V gene, clone size, CDR3 protein. Not every row has a clone size; where given, it reads once, few, many or a size class.

>TRBV4-1|-
ASSRDTRWGYT
>TRBV6-8|few
ASSSLNYEQY
>TRBV14|-
ASSQVPPGSIQETQY
>TRBV12-3/TRBV12-4|-
ASSFPAGGNTIY
>TRBV29-1|few
SARASGETEAF
>TRBV7-6|few
ASSLQGALLNEQF
>TRBV7-2|many
ASSASMNTEAF
>TRBV7-6|many
ASSLGTREQSSYEQY
>TRBV7-2|many
ASSPADGSSYNEQF
>TRBV10-3|-
AIATPSGRLSGANVLT
>TRBV20-1|-
SARQSGISTDTQY
>TRBV27|-
ASSGAPGQGLVTDTQY
>TRBV7-6|-
ASSFQGYREKLF
>TRBV29-1|-
SAMTSGSSYNEQF
>TRBV2|few
ASTLEGYEQY
>TRBV3-1|-
ASSQETVGNTEAF
>TRBV2|-
ASTDDNQPQH
>TRBV12-3/TRBV12-4|few
ASSSRGGAGELF
>TRBV7-6|few
ASSLLAVVPPSTDTQY
>TRBV30|-
AWSPGIGRNEQF
>TRBV7-2|few
ASSLISGGITDTQY
>TRBV7-2|many
ASSRVGGEHVEQF
>TRBV4-3|-
ASSQDSQGAYGYT
>TRBV6-5|few
ASSYMAGAKNTEAF
>TRBV7-2|many
ASSPDRGPNEQF
>TRBV29-1|-
SVDPQGVSTEAF
>TRBV12-3/TRBV12-4|many
ASTLHGPNEKLF
>TRBV4-1|-
ASSPIGRLDTQY
>TRBV19|-
ASRADGGVNQPQH
>TRBV20-1|few
SARPGQAYGYT
>TRBV12-3/TRBV12-4|few
ASSYGGRAHEQF
>TRBV19|-
ASSIRGTELF
>TRBV20-1|few
SARDTKISTDTQY
>TRBV7-2|-
ASSLGGGLAGKSRELF
>TRBV7-2|many
ASSLATGVLSNQPQH
>TRBV28|-
ASSLFLAGGYDTQY
>TRBV11-2|-
ASSLTGAPSQETQY
>TRBV7-6|-
ASSLPLGLAGGNEQF
>TRBV6-6|-
ASSYIDPHNEQF
>TRBV4-1|few
ASSPRTGGRYEQY
>TRBV7-2|-
ASSLALPQGGRNEQF
>TRBV12-3/TRBV12-4|few
ASSSGTVQEQY
>TRBV19|few
ASSRAGSSYEQY
>TRBV11-2|-
ASSPHFNQPQH
>TRBV7-8|few
ASSFYRIGTENTEAF
>TRBV15|-
ATSRDIGQGRNQPQH
>TRBV5-1|-
ASSSTGGEEKLF
>TRBV5-4|few
ASSCRQTMNTEAF
>TRBV20-1|once
SARESLRTANLNTEAF
>TRBV7-2|-
ASSWIDRTYGYT
>TRBV12-3/TRBV12-4|many
ASSLGGTATNEKLF
>TRBV6-2/TRBV6-3|few
ASRLPGGSYNEQF
>TRBV18|-
ASSPGQRLQETQY
>TRBV7-6|-
ASSLKLAGVPDTQY
>TRBV11-2|-
ASSSGQGYETQY
>TRBV7-2|many
ASSLVGGSGANVLT
>TRBV7-2|-
ASSRQLVGIEQY